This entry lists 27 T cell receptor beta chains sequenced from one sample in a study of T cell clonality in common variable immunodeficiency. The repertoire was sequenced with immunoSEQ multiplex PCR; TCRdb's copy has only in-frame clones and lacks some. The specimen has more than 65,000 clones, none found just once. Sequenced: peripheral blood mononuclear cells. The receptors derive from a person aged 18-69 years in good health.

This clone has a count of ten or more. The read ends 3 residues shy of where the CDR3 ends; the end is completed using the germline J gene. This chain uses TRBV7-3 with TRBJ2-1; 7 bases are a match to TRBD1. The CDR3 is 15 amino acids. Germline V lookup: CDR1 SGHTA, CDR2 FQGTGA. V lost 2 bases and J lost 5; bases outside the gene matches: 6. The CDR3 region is CASSLFLGTDNEQFF. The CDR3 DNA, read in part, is TGTGCCAGCAGCTTATTCTTGGGGACAGACAATGAG.

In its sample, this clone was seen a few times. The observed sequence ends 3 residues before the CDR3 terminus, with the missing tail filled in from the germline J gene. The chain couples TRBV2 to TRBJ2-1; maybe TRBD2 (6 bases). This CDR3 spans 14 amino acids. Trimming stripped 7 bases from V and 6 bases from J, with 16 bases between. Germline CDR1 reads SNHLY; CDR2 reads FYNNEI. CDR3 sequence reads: CASTGFGGSNEQFF. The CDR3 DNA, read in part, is TGTGCCAGCACGGGATTCGGGGGATCCAATGAG.

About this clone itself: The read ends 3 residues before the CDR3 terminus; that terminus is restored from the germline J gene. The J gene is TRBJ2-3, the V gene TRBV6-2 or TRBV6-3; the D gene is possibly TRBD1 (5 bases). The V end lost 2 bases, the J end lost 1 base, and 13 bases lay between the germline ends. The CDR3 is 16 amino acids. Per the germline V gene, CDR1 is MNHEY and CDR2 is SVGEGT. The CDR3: CASSYPRKGGTDTQYF. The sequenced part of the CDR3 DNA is TGTGCCAGCAGTTACCCCCGCAAAGGGGGCACAGATACG.

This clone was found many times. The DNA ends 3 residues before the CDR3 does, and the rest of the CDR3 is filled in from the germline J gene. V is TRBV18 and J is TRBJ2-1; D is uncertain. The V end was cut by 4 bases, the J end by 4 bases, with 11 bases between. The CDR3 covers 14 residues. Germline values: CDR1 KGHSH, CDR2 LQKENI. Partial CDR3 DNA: TGTGCCAGCTCACTAGTTTCGGGTTACAATGAG. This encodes CASSLVSGYNE. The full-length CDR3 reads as CASSLVSGYNEQFF.

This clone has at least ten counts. The sequenced part of the CDR3 DNA is TGCGCCAGCAGCGGGACGGGACTCCAAGAGACC. Amino acids: CASSGTGLQET. The complete CDR3 protein is CASSGTGLQETQYF. The gene calls are TRBV5-1 and TRBJ2-5, with D possibly TRBD2 on 6 matching bases. The CDR3 extends 3 residues past the end of the read, so its final part is completed from the germline J gene. V was shortened by 4 bases and J by 1 base, with 11 bases between the two germline ends. CDR3 size: 14 residues. Germline V gene lookup returns CDR1 SGHRS and CDR2 YFSETQ.

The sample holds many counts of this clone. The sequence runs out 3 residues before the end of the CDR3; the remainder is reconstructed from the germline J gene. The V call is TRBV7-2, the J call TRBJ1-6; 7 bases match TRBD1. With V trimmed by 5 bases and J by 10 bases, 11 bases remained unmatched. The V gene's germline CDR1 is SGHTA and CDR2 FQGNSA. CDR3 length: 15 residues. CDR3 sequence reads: CASSTRQGGGSPLHF. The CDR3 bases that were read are TGTGCCAGCAGCACCAGACAGGGTGGAGGATCACCC.

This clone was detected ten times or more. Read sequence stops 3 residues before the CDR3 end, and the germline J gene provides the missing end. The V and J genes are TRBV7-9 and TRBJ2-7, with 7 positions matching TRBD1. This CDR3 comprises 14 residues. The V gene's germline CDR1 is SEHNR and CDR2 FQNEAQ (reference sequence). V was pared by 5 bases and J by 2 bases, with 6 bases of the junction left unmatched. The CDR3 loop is CASSPVDRAYEQYF. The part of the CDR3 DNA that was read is TGTGCCAGCAGCCCCGTAGACAGGGCCTACGAG.

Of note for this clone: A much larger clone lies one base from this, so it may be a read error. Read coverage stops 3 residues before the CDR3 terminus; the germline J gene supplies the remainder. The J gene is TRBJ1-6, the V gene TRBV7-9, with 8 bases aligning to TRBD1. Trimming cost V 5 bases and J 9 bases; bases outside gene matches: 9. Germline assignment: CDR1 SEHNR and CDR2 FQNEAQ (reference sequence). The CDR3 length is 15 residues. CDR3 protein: CASSLRTGNPSPLHF. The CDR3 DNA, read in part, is TGTGCCAGCAGCCTAAGGACAGGGAACCCTTCACCC.

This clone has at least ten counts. The covered CDR3 bases are TGTGCCAGCAGTTACTCCGAGATCCAGGAGGGCATT. This gives the protein CASSYSEIQEGI. The whole CDR3 sequence is CASSYSEIQEGIQYF. This chain connects TRBV6-2 or TRBV6-3 to TRBJ2-4; D possibly corresponds to TRBD2 (6 bases). The read is 3 residues too short to cover the CDR3 end, so that end is filled in from the germline J gene. CDR3 length: 15 amino acids. In germline, CDR1 is MNHEY, CDR2 SVGEGT. V was clipped by 0 bases and J by 9 bases, with 15 bases between them.

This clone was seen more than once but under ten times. The sequenced CDR3 bases are TGTGCCAGCAGGACAGGGGACTTCTCTGGAAACACC. As protein: CASRTGDFSGNT. The CDR3 reads in full as CASRTGDFSGNTIYF. J is TRBJ1-3 and V is TRBV2; 8 bases fit TRBD1. From the germline J gene comes the end of the CDR3, since the read stops 3 residues before it. The CDR3 runs to 15 residues. With 6 bases clipped from V and 0 bases from J, the junction kept 4 bases outside the gene matches. Germline CDR1 reads SNHLY; CDR2 reads FYNNEI.

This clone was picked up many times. The part of the CDR3 DNA that was read is TGCAGTGCTAGTATTTCTGCACAGGGAGTCCACGAG. Amino acid sequence: CSASISAQGVHE. The full CDR3 reads CSASISAQGVHEQYF. The V gene is TRBV20-1, the J gene TRBJ2-7, with D maybe TRBD1 (6 bases). The DNA ends 3 residues before the CDR3 does, and the rest of the CDR3 is filled in from the germline J gene. Trimming cost V 3 bases and J 5 bases, with 20 bases left between them. The CDR3 covers 15 residues. Germline V lookup: CDR1 DFQATT, CDR2 SNEGSKA (reference sequence).

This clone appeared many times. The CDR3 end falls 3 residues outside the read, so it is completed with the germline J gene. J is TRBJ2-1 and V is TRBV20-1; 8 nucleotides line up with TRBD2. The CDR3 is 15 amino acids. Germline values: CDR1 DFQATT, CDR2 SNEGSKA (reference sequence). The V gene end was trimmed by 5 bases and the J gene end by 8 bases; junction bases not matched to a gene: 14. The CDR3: CSAERGLGDGDEQFF. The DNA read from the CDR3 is TGCAGTGCTGAAAGGGGACTAGGGGATGGCGATGAG.

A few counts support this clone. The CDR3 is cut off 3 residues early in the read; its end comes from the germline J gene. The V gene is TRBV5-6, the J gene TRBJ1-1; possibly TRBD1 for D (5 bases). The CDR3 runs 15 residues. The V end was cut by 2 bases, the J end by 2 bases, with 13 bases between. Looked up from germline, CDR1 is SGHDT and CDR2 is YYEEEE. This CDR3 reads CASSFDSFLNTEAFF. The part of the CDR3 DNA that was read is TGTGCCAGCAGCTTTGACAGCTTCCTCAACACTGAA.

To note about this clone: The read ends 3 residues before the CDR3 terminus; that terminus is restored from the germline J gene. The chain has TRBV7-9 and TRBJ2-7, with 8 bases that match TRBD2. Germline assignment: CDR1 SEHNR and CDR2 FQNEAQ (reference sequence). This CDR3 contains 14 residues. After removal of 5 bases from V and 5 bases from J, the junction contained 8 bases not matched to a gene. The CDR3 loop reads CASSRGGGGHEQYF. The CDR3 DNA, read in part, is TGTGCCAGCAGCCGCGGGGGCGGGGGGCACGAG.

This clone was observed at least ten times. This CDR3 is CASSSDAEGLLDEQYF. The DNA read from the CDR3 is TGTGCCAGCAGCTCGGACGCTGAGGGGCTCCTAGACGAG. The genes are TRBV12-3 or TRBV12-4 and TRBJ2-7; D is tentatively TRBD1 or TRBD2 (5 bases each). The read terminates 3 residues ahead of where the CDR3 ends, so the germline J gene completes it. The CDR3 sequence is 16 residues long. Trimming took off 6 bases at V and 5 bases at J, with 23 bases between the two ends.

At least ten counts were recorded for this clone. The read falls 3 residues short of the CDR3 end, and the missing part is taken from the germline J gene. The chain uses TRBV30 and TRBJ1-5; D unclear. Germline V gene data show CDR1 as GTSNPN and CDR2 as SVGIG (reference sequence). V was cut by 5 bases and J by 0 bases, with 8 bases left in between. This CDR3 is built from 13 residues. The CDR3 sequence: CAWASDSNQPQHF. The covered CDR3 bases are TGTGCCTGGGCCAGTGATAGCAATCAGCCC. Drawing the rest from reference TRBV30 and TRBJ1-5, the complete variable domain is SQTIHQWPATLVQPVGSPLSLECTVEGTSNPNLYWYRQAAGRGLQLLFYSVGIGQISSEVPQNLSASRPQDRQFILSSKKLLLSDSGFYLCAWASDSNQPQHFGDGTRLSIL.

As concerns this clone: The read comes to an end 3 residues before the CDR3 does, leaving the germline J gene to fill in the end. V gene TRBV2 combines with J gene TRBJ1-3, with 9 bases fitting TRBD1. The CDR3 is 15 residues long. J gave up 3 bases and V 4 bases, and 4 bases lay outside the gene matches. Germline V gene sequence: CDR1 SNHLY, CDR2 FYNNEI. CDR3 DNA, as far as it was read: TGTGCCAGCAGTGTGAGACAGGGGGGTGGAAACACC. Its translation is CASSVRQGGGNT. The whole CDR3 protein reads CASSVRQGGGNTIYF.

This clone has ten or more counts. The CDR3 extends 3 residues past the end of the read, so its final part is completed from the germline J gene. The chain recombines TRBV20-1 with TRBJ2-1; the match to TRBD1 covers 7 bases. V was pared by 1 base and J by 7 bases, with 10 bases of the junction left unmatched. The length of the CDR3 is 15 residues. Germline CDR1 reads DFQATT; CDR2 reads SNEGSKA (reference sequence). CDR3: CSARVFRDRLNEQFF. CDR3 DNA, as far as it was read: TGCAGTGCTAGAGTCTTTCGGGACAGACTTAATGAG.

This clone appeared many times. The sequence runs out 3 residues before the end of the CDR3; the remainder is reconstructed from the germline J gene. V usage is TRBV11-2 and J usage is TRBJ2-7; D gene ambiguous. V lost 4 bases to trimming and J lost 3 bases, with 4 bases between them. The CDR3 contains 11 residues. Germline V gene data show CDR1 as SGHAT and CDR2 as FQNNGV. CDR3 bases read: TGTGCCAGCAGCTCTTACTACGAG. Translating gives CASSSYYE. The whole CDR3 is CASSSYYEQYF.

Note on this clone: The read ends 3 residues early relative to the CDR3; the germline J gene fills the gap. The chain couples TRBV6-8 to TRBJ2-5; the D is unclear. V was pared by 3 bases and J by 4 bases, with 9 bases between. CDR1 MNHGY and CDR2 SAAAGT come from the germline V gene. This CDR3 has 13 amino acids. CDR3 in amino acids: CASSYRAGETQYF. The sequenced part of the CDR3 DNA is TGTGCCAGCAGTTATCGAGCAGGAGAGACC.

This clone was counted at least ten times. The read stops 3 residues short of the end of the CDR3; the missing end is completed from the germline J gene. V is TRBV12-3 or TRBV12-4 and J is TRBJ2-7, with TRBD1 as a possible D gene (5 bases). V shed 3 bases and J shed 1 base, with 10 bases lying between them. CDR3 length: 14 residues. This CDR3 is CASSFGRDSYEQYF. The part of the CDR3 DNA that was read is TGTGCCAGCAGTTTTGGCAGGGATTCCTACGAG.

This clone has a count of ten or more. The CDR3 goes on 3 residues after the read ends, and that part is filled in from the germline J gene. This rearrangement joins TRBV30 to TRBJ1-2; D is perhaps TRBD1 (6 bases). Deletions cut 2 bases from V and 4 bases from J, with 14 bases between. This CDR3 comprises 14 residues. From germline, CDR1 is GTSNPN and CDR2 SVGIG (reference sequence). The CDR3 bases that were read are TGTGCCTGGAGTTTTGCAGGGGATCCCTATGGC. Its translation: CAWSFAGDPYG. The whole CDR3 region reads CAWSFAGDPYGYTF.

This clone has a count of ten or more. CDR3 DNA, as far as it was read: TGCGCCAGCAGTAGAGGACAGGGGCGGCAAGAGACC. This sequence encodes CASSRGQGRQET. The whole CDR3 sequence is CASSRGQGRQETQYF. This chain uses TRBV5-1 with TRBJ2-5, with TRBD1 matching over 9 bases. The read ends 3 residues before the CDR3 terminus; that terminus is restored from the germline J gene. J gave up 2 bases and V 5 bases, and 7 bases lay outside the gene matches. The CDR3 spans 15 residues. Germline V lookup: CDR1 SGHRS, CDR2 YFSETQ.

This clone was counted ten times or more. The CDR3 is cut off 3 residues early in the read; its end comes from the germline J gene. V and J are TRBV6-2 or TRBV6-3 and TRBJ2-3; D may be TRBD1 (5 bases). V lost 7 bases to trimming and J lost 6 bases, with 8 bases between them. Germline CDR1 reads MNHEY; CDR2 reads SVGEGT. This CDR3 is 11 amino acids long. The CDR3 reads CASTGLDTQYF. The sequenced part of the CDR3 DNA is TGTGCCAGCACAGGGCTGGATACG.

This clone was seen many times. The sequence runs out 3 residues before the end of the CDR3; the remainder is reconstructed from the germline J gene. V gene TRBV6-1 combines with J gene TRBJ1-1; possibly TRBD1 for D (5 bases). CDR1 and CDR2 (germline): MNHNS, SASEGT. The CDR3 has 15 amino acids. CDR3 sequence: CASSEGEGLVFEAFF. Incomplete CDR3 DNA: TGTGCCAGCAGTGAAGGGGAGGGGCTAGTGTTCGAA.

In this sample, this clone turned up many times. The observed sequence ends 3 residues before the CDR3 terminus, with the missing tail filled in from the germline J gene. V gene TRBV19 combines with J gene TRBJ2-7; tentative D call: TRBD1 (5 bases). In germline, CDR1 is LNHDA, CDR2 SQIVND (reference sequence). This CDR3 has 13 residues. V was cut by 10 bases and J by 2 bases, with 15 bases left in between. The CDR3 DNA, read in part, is TGTGCCAAAATGCTAGGGGTAGCCTACGAG. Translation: CAKMLGVAYE. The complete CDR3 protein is CAKMLGVAYEQYF.

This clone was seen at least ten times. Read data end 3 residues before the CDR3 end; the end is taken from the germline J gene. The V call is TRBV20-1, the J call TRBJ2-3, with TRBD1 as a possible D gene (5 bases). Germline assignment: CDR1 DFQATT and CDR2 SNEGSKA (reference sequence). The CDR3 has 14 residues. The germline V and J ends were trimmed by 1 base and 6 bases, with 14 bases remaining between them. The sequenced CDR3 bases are TGCAGTGCTAGAGTGGGCAGGGTTCTGGATACG. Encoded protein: CSARVGRVLDT. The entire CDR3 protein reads CSARVGRVLDTQYF.